This T cell receptor (beta chain) was captured in a study of OX40 agonist ivuxolimab in advanced cancers. This CDR3 contains 18 residues. Trimming pared 0 bases from V and 5 bases from J, leaving 17 bases between. From germline, CDR1 is SNHLY and CDR2 FYNNEI. In the case of this clone: Its antigen is not known.

Data came from immunoSEQ multiplex PCR; TCRdb stores just in-frame clones and leaves some out. Among tens of thousands of clones, 84% were seen once, and the ten largest hold around 8%. Whole-study findings and limits: The antigens recognized by the expanded peripheral T cells, that is their antigen specificity, were not determined.

The genes are TRBV2 and TRBJ1-6; no firm D call. The sequence came from an adult with an advanced solid tumor such as melanoma, head and neck, liver or kidney cancer. The source material was CD4+ or CD8+ T cells sorted from blood, sampled in a trial of the OX40 agonist ivuxolimab. The CDR3 nucleotides read TGTGCCAGCAGTGAAGCGGCCGCCAACCGCCTTAATAATTCACCCCTCCACTTT. Its translation is CASSEAAANRLNNSPLHF.